Shown below are 23 T cell receptor beta chains from a single sample sequenced in a study of radiation and T cells in renal cell carcinoma. Sequencing used immunoSEQ multiplex PCR; TCRdb keeps in-frame clones, though not all of them. Of 150,000 to 200,000 clones in the sample, 88% were seen once. Time point given: blood 4 weeks post-SBRT, at nephrectomy. Treatment: 15 Gy SBRT to primary tumor, nephrectomy 4 weeks later. Sequences were derived from blood, sampled from a patient whose treatment included radiotherapy and nephrectomy. All receptors derive from a woman between 50 and 59 years old with renal cell carcinoma.

J is TRBJ1-2 and V is TRBV30; no clear D gene. Trimming took 5 bases from V and 5 from J, leaving 3 bases between them. Germline V gene lookup returns CDR1 GTSNPN and CDR2 SVGIG (reference sequence). The CDR3 contains 9 residues. The CDR3 DNA is TGTGCCTGGGGTTATGGCTACACCTTC. Encoded protein: CAWGYGYTF.

The chain joins TRBV2 to TRBJ1-6; D is uncertain. V was cut by 6 bases and J by 7 bases, with 13 bases left in between. The CDR3 has 14 residues. Germline CDR1 is SNHLY and CDR2 is FYNNEI. This CDR3 reads CASRSGRNNSPLHF. In DNA, the CDR3 is TGTGCCAGCAGGTCGGGCAGAAACAATTCACCCCTCCACTTT.

The V gene is TRBV19, the J gene TRBJ2-4; TRBD1 matches 8 bases. Trimming took 5 bases from V and 3 from J; bases not matched to a gene: 12. The CDR3 spans 17 residues. Germline CDR1 LNHDA, CDR2 SQIVND (reference sequence). This chain's CDR3 is CASSPDRGIRVKNIQYF. The CDR3 nucleotides are TGTGCCAGTAGTCCCGACAGGGGAATAAGGGTCAAAAACATTCAGTACTTC.

The chain recombines TRBV7-8 with TRBJ1-5; possibly TRBD1 for D (5 bases). V was pared by 0 bases and J by 15 bases, with 15 bases between. Germline assignment: CDR1 SGHVS and CDR2 FQNEAQ. The CDR3 contains 13 residues. The CDR3 sequence: CASSLAPDTLRHF. The CDR3 bases are TGTGCCAGCAGCTTAGCGCCGGACACACTGAGGCATTTT.

The V call is TRBV14, the J call TRBJ1-4; D unresolved. Germline CDR1 reads SGHDN; CDR2 reads FVKESK. The CDR3 runs 16 residues. The V end was cut by 4 bases, the J end by 0 bases, with 12 bases between. CDR3 sequence: CASSRHSLATNEKLFF. In DNA, the CDR3 is TGTGCCAGCAGCCGTCACAGCCTTGCAACTAATGAAAAACTGTTTTTT.

The CDR3 loop is CASSLAGMGLFTGNTIYF. In nucleotides, the CDR3 is TGTGCCAGCAGCTTGGCCGGGATGGGACTCTTCACTGGAAACACCATATATTTT. The chain carries TRBV5-4 and TRBJ1-3, with a tentative D call TRBD1 (5 bases). This CDR3 region has 18 residues. Per germline, CDR1 SGHNT and CDR2 YYREEE (reference sequence). The V end was cut by 0 bases, the J end by 2 bases, with 18 bases between.

The rearrangement links TRBV7-3 to TRBJ1-6, with D maybe TRBD1 (5 bases). Trimming cost V 2 bases and J 7 bases, with 9 bases left between them. The CDR3 consists of 14 residues. Per germline, CDR1 SGHTA and CDR2 FQGTGA. In DNA form, the CDR3 reads TGTGCCAGCAGCTTAGCAGGGAGGAATTCACCCCTCCACTTT. This gives the protein CASSLAGRNSPLHF.

This chain connects TRBV7-2 to TRBJ1-4; D gene uncertain. Trimming stripped 2 bases from V and 3 bases from J, with 7 bases between. There are 14 residues in the CDR3. The germline gives CDR1 SGHTA, CDR2 FQGNSA. The CDR3 bases are TGTGCCAGCAGCTTACTAGGATCTAATGAAAAACTGTTTTTT. This gives the protein CASSLLGSNEKLFF.

The rearrangement joins TRBV5-5 to TRBJ2-2; D uncertain. Trimming took off 3 bases at V and 1 base at J, with 1 base between the two ends. The CDR3 spans 12 residues. Germline lookup yields CDR1 SGHKS and CDR2 YYEKEE (reference sequence). The CDR3 nucleotides are TGTGCCAGCAGCTGGAACACCGGGGAGCTGTTTTTT. Amino acid sequence: CASSWNTGELFF. Supplemented by reference TRBV5-5 and TRBJ2-2, the full variable domain reads DAGVTQSPTHLIKTRGQQVTLRCSPISGHKSVSWYQQVLGQGPQFIFQYYEKEERGRGNFPDRFSARQFPNYSSELNVNALLLGDSALYLCASSWNTGELFFGEGSRLTVL.

A note on this clone: The CDR3 carries no conserved terminal phenylalanine or tryptophan, so it likely arises from a read error. The rearrangement joins TRBV7-8 to TRBJ1-2; the D is unclear. V lost 5 bases and J 1 base, leaving 5 bases between the germline ends. The CDR3 is 12 residues long. The germline V gene has CDR1 SGHVS and CDR2 FQNEAQ. The CDR3 DNA reads as TGTGCCAGCAGCCTCAATAACTATGGCTACACCGTC. This codes for CASSLNNYGYTV.

The genes are TRBV6-5 and TRBJ2-3, with TRBD2 as a possible D gene (7 bases). The CDR3 runs to 14 residues. Germline CDR1 MNHEY, CDR2 SVGAGI. Deletions cut 7 bases from V and 4 bases from J, with 15 bases between. CDR3 DNA sequence: TGTGCCAGCACCTCGGGCGGGGGCGCAGATACGCAGTATTTT. This sequence encodes CASTSGGGADTQYF.

The chain employs TRBV7-2 and TRBJ2-1; TRBD2 agrees at 8 bases. With 5 bases clipped from V and 4 bases from J, the junction kept 7 bases outside the gene matches. CDR3 length: 15 amino acids. Germline CDR1 and CDR2: SGHTA and FQGNSA. The CDR3 loop reads CASSRTSLWYNEQFF. In DNA form, the CDR3 reads TGTGCCAGCAGCCGGACTAGCCTCTGGTACAATGAGCAGTTCTTC.

The gene calls are TRBV19 and TRBJ1-4; D is possibly TRBD1 (5 bases). CDR3 length equals 14 residues. V gave up 7 bases and J gave up 2 bases, with 11 bases separating them. Germline assignment: CDR1 LNHDA and CDR2 SQIVND (reference sequence). The CDR3 DNA sequence: TGTGCCAGTACCCGGGGGGGGACTAATGAAAAACTGTTTTTT. Its protein product is CASTRGGTNEKLFF.

This clone was seen repeatedly, ten times or more. V is TRBV6-5 and J is TRBJ1-2; D remains unclear. Germline V gives CDR1 MNHEY, CDR2 SVGAGI. The CDR3 runs 13 residues. With 2 bases removed from V and 2 bases from J, the gap between germline ends came to 6 bases. The CDR3 nucleotides are TGTGCCAGCAGTTACGCCAGAAACTATGGCTACACCTTC. Protein: CASSYARNYGYTF.

The rearrangement links TRBV5-6 to TRBJ1-1, with D tentatively TRBD1 (5 bases). V shed 0 bases and J shed 5 bases, with 14 bases lying between them. There are 15 residues in the CDR3. Germline V gives CDR1 SGHDT, CDR2 YYEEEE. For the CDR3, the DNA is TGTGCCAGCAGCTTGGACGGGACTGGTAGGACTGAAGCTTTCTTT. The encoded protein is CASSLDGTGRTEAFF.

V is TRBV29-1 and J is TRBJ2-7; 7 bases match TRBD2. The trim removed 7 bases at V and 3 bases at J, leaving 3 bases unmatched. The CDR3 loop spans 11 amino acids. Germline lookup yields CDR1 SQVTM and CDR2 ANQGSEA. In nucleotides, the CDR3 is TGCAGCGCTGGGGGGGGCTACGAGCAGTACTTC. Amino acids: CSAGGGYEQYF.

V usage is TRBV18 and J usage is TRBJ1-4, with D possibly TRBD1 on 6 matching bases. V was trimmed by 6 bases and J by 5 bases, leaving 10 bases between them. Germline lookup yields CDR1 KGHSH and CDR2 LQKENI. This CDR3 contains 13 residues. The CDR3 nucleotides read TGTGCCAGCTCCCGAGGACAGAATGAAAAACTGTTTTTT. Encoded protein: CASSRGQNEKLFF.

The chain joins TRBV6-5 to TRBJ1-4; weak D call: TRBD1 (6 bases). Trimming took off 6 bases at V and 1 base at J, with 12 bases between the two ends. This CDR3 is 15 amino acids long. Germline CDR1 and CDR2: MNHEY and SVGAGI. CDR3 protein: CASRRPGQTNEKLFF. The CDR3 DNA is TGTGCCAGCAGACGACCGGGACAAACTAATGAAAAACTGTTTTTT.

This clone came up once. The chain links TRBV10-3 to TRBJ2-2, with D uncertain. The CDR3 contains 13 residues. In germline, CDR1 is ENHRY, CDR2 SYGVKD. V was cut by 2 bases and J by 7 bases, with 8 bases left in between. CDR3 bases: TGTGCCATCAGTGAGAGGTCCGGCGGGGAGCTGTTTTTT. Translating it yields CAISERSGGELFF.

The V gene is TRBV6-5, the J gene TRBJ1-2; tentative D call: TRBD1 (5 bases). From germline, CDR1 is MNHEY and CDR2 SVGAGI. This CDR3 is 12 amino acids long. The ends were cut back, 5 bases at V and 8 bases at J, with 12 bases in the middle. The CDR3 DNA reads TGTGCCAGCAGTCAGGGCCGGGGGGGCTACACCTTC. Translated, it gives CASSQGRGGYTF.

The DNA of the CDR3 is TGTGCCAGTAGTACCCGAAGGGACAGGGTTAAAGATACGCAGTATTTT. Its protein product is CASSTRRDRVKDTQYF. V gene TRBV19 combines with J gene TRBJ2-3, with 9 bases lining up with TRBD1. The germline CDR1 and CDR2 sequences are LNHDA and SQIVND (reference sequence). This CDR3 region has 16 residues. V dropped 4 bases and J dropped 5; count of bases not matched to a gene: 10.

The chain is built from TRBV6-5 and TRBJ1-2; 9 nucleotides match TRBD1. Germline V CDR1 and CDR2: MNHEY, SVGAGI. The CDR3 runs to 14 residues. J lost 4 bases, V lost 6 bases, and 6 bases had no gene match. The CDR3 protein is CASRGQGFGYGYTF. CDR3 DNA sequence: TGTGCCAGCAGGGGACAGGGTTTCGGCTATGGCTACACCTTC.

The chain combines TRBV18 with TRBJ2-3, with a possible D match to TRBD2 (6 bases). Germline V CDR1 and CDR2: KGHSH, LQKENI. This CDR3 is 14 amino acids long. V was trimmed by 3 bases and J by 3 bases, leaving 10 bases between them. The CDR3 DNA follows: TGTGCCAGCTCACCTCCGGCGGGGACAGATACGCAGTATTTT. Its translation: CASSPPAGTDTQYF.